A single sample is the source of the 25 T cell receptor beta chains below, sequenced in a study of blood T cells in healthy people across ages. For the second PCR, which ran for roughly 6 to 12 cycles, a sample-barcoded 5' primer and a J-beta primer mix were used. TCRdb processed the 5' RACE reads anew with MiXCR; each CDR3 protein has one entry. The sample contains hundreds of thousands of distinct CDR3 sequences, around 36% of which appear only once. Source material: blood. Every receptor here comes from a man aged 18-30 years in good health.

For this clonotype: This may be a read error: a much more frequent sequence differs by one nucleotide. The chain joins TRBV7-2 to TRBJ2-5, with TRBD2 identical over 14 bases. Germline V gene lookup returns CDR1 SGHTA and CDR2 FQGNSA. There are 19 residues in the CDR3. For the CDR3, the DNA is TGTGCCAGCAGCTTACCTCCGGGACTAGCGGGGGTGAAACAAGAGGCCCAGTACTTC. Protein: CASSLPPGLAGVKQEAQYF.

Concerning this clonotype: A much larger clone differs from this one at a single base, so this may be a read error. The CDR3 spells CASSPELAGVNEQFF. CDR3 DNA: TGTGCCAGCAGCCCTGAACTAGCGGGGGTTAATGAGCAGTTCTTC. This chain uses TRBV7-2 with TRBJ2-1; 11 bases line up with TRBD2. Germline V gives CDR1 SGHTA, CDR2 FQGNSA. The CDR3 is 15 amino acids. With 5 bases clipped from V and 7 bases from J, the junction kept 7 bases outside the gene matches.

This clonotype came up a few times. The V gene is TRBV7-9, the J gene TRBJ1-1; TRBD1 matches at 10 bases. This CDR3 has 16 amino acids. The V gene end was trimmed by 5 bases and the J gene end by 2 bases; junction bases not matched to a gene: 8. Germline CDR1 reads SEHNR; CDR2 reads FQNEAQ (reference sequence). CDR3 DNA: TGTGCCAGCAGCGCCCGACAGGGGGCTGGTAACACTGAAGCTTTCTTT. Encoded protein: CASSARQGAGNTEAFF.

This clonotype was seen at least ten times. The CDR3 is CASSLDYELSTDTQYF. The CDR3, as DNA: TGTGCCAGCAGCTTAGATTACGAGTTAAGCACAGATACGCAGTATTTT. The chain joins TRBV7-9 to TRBJ2-3, with D unclear. In germline, CDR1 is SEHNR, CDR2 FQNEAQ (reference sequence). V lost 1 base and J lost 0, with 11 bases in between. CDR3 size: 16 residues.

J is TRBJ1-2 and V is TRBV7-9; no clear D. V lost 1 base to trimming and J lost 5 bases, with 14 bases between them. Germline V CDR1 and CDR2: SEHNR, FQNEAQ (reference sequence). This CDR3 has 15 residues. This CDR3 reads CASSLDAVDAYGYTF. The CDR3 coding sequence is TGTGCCAGCAGCTTAGATGCAGTGGACGCATATGGCTACACCTTC.

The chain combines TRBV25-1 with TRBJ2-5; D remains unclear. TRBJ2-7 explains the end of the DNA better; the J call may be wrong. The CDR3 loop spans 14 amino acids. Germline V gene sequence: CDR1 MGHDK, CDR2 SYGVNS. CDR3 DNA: TGTGCCAGCAGTGCCGACTCCGGGCCAAACGAGCAGTACTTC. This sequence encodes CASSADSGPNEQYF.

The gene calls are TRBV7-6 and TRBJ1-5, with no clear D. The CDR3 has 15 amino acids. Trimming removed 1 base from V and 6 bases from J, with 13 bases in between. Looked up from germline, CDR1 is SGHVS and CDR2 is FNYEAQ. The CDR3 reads CASSLVPGPSQPQHF. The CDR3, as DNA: TGTGCCAGCAGCTTAGTCCCAGGCCCCAGTCAGCCCCAGCATTTT.

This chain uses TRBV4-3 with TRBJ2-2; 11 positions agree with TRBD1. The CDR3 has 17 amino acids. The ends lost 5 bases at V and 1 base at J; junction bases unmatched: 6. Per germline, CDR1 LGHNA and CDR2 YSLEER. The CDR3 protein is CASSYGQGALNTGELFF. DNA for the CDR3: TGCGCCAGCAGCTATGGACAGGGGGCTCTGAACACCGGGGAGCTGTTTTTT.

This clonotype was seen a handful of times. The CDR3 spells CASSPRVPEQETQYF. For the CDR3, the DNA is TGCGCCAGCAGCCCAAGGGTACCGGAACAAGAGACCCAGTACTTC. The J gene is TRBJ2-5, the V gene TRBV5-1; D remains unclear. V was pared by 4 bases and J by 2 bases, with 15 bases between. The V gene's germline CDR1 is SGHRS and CDR2 YFSETQ. This CDR3 is built from 15 residues.

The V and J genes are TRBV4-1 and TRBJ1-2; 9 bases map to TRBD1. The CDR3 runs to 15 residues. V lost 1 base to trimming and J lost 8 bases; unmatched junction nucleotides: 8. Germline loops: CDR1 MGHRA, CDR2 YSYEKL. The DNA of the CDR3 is TGCGCCAGCAGCCAAGGGAGGCGGACAGGGGACGGCTACACCTTC. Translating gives CASSQGRRTGDGYTF.

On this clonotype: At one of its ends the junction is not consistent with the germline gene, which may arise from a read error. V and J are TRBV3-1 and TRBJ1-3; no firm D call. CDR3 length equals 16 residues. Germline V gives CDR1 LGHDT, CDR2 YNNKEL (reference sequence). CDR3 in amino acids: CASSQEHWRSGTTIYF. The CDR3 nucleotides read TGTGCCAGCAGCCAAGAGCATTGGCGCTCTGGAACCACCATATATTTT.

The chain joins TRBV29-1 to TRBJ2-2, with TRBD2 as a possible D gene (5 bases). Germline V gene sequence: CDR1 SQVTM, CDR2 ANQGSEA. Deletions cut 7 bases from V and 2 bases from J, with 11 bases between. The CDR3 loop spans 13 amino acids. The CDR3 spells CSAGGLNTGELFF. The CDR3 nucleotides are TGCAGCGCCGGCGGACTTAACACCGGGGAGCTGTTTTTT.

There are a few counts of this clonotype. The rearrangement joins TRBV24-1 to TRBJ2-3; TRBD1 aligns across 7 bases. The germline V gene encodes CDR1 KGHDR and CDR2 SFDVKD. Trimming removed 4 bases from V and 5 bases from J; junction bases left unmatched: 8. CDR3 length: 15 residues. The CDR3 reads CATSDPDRAGDTQYF. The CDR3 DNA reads TGTGCCACCAGTGACCCAGACAGGGCAGGAGATACGCAGTATTTT.

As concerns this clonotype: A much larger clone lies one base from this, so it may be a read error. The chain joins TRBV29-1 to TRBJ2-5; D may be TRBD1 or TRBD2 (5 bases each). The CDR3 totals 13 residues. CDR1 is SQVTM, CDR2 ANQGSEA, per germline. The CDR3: CSVSSGSRETRYF. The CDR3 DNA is TGCAGCGTTTCCTCAGGGAGTCGCGAGACCCGGTACTTC.

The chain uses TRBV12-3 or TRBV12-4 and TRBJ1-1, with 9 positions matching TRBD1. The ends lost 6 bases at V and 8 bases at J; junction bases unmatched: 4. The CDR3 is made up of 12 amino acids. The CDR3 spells CASSRGTGEAFF. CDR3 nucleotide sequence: TGTGCCAGCAGCCGGGGGACAGGGGAAGCTTTCTTT.

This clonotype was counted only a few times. The CDR3 DNA is TGTGCCAGCAGGCAGGGTTTACGGAACATTCAGTACTTC. This gives the protein CASRQGLRNIQYF. This chain connects TRBV7-2 to TRBJ2-4; weak D call: TRBD1 (5 bases). Trimming took off 6 bases at V and 7 bases at J, with 13 bases between the two ends. The CDR3 sequence is 13 residues long. CDR1 SGHTA and CDR2 FQGNSA come from the germline V gene. The whole variable domain, filled in from reference TRBV7-2 and TRBJ2-4, reads GAGVSQSPSNKVTEKGKDVELRCDPISGHTALYWYRQSLGQGLEFLIYFQGNSAPDKSGLPSDRFSAERTGGSVSTLTIQRTQQEDSAVYLCASRQGLRNIQYFGAGTRLSVL.

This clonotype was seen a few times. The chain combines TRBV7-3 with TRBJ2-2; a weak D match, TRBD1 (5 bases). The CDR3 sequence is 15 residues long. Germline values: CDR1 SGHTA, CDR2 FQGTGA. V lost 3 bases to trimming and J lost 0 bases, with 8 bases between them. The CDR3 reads CASSFSTANTGELFF. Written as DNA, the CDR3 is TGTGCCAGCAGCTTTTCGACAGCGAACACCGGGGAGCTGTTTTTT.

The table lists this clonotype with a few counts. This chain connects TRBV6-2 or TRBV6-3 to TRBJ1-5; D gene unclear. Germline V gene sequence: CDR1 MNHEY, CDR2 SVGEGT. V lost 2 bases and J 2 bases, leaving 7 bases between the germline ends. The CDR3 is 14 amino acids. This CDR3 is CASSYGTRNQPQHF. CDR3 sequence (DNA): TGTGCCAGCAGTTACGGCACCCGCAATCAGCCCCAGCATTTT.

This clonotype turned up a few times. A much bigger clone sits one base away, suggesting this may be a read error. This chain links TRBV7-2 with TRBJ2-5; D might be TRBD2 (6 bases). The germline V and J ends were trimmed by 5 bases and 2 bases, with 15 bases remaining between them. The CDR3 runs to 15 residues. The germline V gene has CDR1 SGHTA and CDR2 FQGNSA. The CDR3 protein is CTSSPWDSLQETQYF. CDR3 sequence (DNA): TGTACCAGCAGCCCGTGGGACTCCTTACAAGAGACCCAGTACTTC. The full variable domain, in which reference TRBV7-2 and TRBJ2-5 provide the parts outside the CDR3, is GAGVSQSPSNKVTEKGKDVELRCDPISGHTALYWYRQSLGQGLEFLIYFQGNSAPDKSGLPSDRFSAERTGGSVSTLTIQRTQQEDSAVYLCTSSPWDSLQETQYFGPGTRLLVL.

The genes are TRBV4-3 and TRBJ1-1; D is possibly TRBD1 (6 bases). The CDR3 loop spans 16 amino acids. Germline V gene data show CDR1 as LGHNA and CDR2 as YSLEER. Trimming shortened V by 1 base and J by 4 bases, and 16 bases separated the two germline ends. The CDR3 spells CASSQGQDRLSTEAFF. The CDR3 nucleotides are TGCGCCAGCAGCCAAGGCCAGGACAGATTGAGCACTGAAGCTTTCTTT.

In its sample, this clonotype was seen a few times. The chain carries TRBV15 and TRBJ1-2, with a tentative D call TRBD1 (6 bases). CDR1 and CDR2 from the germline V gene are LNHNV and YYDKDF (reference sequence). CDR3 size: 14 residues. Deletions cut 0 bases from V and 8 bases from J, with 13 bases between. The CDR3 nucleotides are TGTGCCACCAGCAGAGATCAAGCAGGGGACGGCTACACCTTC. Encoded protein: CATSRDQAGDGYTF.

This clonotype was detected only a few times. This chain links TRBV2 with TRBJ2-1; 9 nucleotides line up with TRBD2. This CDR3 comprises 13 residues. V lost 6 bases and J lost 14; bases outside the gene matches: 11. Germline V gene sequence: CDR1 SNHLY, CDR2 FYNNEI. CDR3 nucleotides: TGTGCCAGCAGGGTAAATCTAGCGGGGCCAAAGTTCTTC. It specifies CASRVNLAGPKFF.

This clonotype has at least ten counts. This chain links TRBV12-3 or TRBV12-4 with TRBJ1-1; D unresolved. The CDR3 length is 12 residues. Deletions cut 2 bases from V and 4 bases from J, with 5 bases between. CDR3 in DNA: TGTGCCAGCAGTTTATGGGGCACTGAAGCTTTCTTT. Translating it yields CASSLWGTEAFF.

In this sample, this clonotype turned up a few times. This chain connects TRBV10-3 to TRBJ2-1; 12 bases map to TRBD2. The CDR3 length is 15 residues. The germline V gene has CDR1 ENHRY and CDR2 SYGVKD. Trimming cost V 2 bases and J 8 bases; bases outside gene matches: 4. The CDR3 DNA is TGTGCCATCAGTGAGACTAGCGGGGGGAGGCATGAGCAGTTCTTC. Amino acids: CAISETSGGRHEQFF.

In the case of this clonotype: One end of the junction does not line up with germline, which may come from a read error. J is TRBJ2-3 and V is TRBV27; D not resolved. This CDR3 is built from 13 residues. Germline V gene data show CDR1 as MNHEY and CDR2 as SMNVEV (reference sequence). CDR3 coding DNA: TGTGCCCGCAGTTTAGGCCTCACAGATACGCAGTATTTT. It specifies CARSLGLTDTQYF.